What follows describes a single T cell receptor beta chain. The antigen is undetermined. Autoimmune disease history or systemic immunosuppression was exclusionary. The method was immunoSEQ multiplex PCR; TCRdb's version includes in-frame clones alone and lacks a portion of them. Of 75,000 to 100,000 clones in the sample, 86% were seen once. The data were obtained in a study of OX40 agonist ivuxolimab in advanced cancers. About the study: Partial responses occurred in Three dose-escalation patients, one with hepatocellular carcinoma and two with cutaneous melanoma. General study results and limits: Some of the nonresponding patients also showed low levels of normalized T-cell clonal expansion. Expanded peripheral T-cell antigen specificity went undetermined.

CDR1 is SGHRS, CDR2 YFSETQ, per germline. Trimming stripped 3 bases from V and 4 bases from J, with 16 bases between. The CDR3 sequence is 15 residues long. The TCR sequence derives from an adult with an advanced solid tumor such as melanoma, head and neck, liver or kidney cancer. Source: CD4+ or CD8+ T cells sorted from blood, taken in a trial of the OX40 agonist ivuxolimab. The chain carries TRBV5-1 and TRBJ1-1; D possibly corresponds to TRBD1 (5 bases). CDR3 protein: CASSYGGMGGTEAFF. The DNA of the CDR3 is TGCGCCAGCAGCTACGGAGGTATGGGGGGCACTGAAGCTTTCTTT. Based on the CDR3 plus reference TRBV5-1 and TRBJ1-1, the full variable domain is KAGVTQTPRYLIKTRGQQVTLSCSPISGHRSVSWYQQTPGQGLQFLFEYFSETQRNKGNFPGRFSGRQFSNSRSEMNVSTLELGDSALYLCASSYGGMGGTEAFFGQGTRLTVV.